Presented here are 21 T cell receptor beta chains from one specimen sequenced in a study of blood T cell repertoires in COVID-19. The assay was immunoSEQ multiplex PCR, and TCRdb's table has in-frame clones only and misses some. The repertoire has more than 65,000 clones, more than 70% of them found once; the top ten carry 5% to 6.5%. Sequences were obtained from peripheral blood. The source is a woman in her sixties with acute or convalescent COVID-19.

The CDR3 is CASSSDRGKTQYF. For the CDR3, the DNA is TGCGCCAGCAGCTCGGACAGGGGGAAGACCCAGTACTTC. V is TRBV4-1 and J is TRBJ2-5; 10 nucleotides agree with TRBD1. CDR3 length: 13 amino acids. Germline assignment: CDR1 MGHRA and CDR2 YSYEKL. The ends lost 5 bases at V and 6 bases at J; junction bases unmatched: 3.

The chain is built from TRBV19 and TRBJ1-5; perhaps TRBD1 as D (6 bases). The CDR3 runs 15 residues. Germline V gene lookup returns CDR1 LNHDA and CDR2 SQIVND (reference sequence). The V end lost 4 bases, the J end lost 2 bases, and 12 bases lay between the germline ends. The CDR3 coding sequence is TGTGCCAGTAGTACAGCAGGGGCTGGCAATCAGCCCCAGCATTTT. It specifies CASSTAGAGNQPQHF.

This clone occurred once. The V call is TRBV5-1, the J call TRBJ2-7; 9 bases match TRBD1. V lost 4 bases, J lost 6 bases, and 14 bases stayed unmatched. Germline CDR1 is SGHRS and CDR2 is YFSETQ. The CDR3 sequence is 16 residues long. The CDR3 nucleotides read TGCGCCAGCAGCGGGAGTCCCGGGACAGGGAAGGGCGAGCAGTACTTC. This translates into CASSGSPGTGKGEQYF.

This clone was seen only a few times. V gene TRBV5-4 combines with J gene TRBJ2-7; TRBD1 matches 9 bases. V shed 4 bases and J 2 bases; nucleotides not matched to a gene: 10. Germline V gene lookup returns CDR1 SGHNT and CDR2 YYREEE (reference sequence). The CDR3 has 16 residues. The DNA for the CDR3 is TGTGCCAGCAGCGGGGGACAGGGAAGGTGGCCCTACGAGCAGTACTTC. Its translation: CASSGGQGRWPYEQYF.

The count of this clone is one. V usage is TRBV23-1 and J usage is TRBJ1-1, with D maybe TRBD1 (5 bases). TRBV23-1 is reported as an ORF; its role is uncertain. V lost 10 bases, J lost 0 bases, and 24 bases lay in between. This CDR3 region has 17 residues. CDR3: CATTRGKRHRMNTEAFF. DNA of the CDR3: TGCGCCACCACCCGGGGGAAAAGACACCGAATGAACACTGAAGCTTTCTTT.

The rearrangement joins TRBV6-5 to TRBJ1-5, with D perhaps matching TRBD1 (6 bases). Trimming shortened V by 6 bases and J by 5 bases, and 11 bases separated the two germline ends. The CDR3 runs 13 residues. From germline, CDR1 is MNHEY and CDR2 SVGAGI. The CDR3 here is CASSGQHDQPQHF. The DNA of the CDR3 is TGTGCCAGCAGCGGACAGCATGATCAGCCCCAGCATTTT.

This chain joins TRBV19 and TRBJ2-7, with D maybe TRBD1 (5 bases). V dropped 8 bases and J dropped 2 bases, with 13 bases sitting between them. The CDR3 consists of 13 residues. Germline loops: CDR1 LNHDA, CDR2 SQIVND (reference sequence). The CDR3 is CASGVTGTYEQYF. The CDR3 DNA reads TGTGCCAGTGGGGTTACAGGTACCTACGAGCAGTACTTC.

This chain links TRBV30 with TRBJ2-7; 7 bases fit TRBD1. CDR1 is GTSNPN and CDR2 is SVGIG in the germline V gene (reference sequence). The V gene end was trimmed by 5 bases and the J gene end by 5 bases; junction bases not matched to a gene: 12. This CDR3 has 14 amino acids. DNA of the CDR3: TGTGCCTGGCGACAGGACAGGCGGAACCACGAGCAGTACTTC. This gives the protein CAWRQDRRNHEQYF.

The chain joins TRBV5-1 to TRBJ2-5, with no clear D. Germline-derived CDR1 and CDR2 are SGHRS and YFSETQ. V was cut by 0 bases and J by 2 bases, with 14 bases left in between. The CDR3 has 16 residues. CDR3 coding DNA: TGCGCCAGCAGCTTGGGCGCAGGCACAGCTCAAGAGACCCAGTACTTC. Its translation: CASSLGAGTAQETQYF. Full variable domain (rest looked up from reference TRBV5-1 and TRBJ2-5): KAGVTQTPRYLIKTRGQQVTLSCSPISGHRSVSWYQQTPGQGLQFLFEYFSETQRNKGNFPGRFSGRQFSNSRSEMNVSTLELGDSALYLCASSLGAGTAQETQYFGPGTRLLVL.

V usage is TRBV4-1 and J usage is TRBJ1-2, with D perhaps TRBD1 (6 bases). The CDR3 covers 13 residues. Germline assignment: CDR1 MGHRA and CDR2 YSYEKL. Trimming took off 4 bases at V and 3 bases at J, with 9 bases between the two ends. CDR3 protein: CASSPRQDYGYTF. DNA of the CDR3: TGCGCCAGCAGCCCTCGACAGGACTATGGCTACACCTTC.

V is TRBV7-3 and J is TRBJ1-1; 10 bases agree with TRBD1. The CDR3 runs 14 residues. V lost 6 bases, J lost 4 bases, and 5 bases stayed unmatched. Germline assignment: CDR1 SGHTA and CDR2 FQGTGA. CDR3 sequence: CASSPTGGLTEAFF. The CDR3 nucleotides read TGTGCCAGCAGTCCGACAGGGGGCCTCACTGAAGCTTTCTTT. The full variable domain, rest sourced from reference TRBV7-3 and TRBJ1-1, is GAGVSQTPSNKVTEKGKYVELRCDPISGHTALYWYRQSLGQGPEFLIYFQGTGAADDSGLPNDRFFAVRPEGSVSTLKIQRTERGDSAVYLCASSPTGGLTEAFFGQGTRLTVV.

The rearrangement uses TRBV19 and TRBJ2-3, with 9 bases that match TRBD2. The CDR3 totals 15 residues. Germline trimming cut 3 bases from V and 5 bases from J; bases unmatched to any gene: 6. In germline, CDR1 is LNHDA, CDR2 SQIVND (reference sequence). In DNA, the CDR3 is TGTGCCAGTAGTATTTCCAGCGGGGGGTTAGATACGCAGTATTTT. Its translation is CASSISSGGLDTQYF.

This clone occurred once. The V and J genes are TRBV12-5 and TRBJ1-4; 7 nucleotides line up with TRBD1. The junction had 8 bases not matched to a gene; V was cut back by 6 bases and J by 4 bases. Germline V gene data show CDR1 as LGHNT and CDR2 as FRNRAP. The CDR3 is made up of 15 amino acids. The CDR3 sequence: CASGLDRDFNEKLFF. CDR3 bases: TGTGCTAGTGGATTAGACAGGGACTTTAATGAAAAACTGTTTTTT.

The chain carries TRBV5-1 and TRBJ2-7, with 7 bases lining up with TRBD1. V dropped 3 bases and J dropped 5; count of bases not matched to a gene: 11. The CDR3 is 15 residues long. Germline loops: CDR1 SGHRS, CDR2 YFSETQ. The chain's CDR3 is CASSSPTGFSDEQYF. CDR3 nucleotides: TGCGCCAGCAGCTCACCGACAGGGTTCAGCGACGAGCAGTACTTC.

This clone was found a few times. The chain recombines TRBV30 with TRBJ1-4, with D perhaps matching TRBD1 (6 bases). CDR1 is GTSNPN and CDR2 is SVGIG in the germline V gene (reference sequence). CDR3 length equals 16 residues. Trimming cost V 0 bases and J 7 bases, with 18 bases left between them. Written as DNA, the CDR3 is TGTGCCTGGAGTGTAAAGGTGCGGGGGGCCGGTGAAAAACTGTTTTTT. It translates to CAWSVKVRGAGEKLFF.

As DNA, the CDR3 is TGTGCCAGCAGACAGGGCTTCTACTATGGCTACACCTTC. It yields the protein CASRQGFYYGYTF. The gene calls are TRBV27 and TRBJ1-2; a weak D match, TRBD1 (6 bases). CDR3 length: 13 residues. Per the germline V gene, CDR1 is MNHEY and CDR2 is SMNVEV (reference sequence). V was shortened by 6 bases and J by 3 bases, with 11 bases between the two germline ends.

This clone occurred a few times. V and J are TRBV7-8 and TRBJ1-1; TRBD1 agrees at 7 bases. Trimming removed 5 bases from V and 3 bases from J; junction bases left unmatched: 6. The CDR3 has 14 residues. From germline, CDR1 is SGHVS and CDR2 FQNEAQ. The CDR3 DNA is TGTGCCAGCAGCAAGACAGGGTCGGACACTGAAGCTTTCTTT. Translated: CASSKTGSDTEAFF.

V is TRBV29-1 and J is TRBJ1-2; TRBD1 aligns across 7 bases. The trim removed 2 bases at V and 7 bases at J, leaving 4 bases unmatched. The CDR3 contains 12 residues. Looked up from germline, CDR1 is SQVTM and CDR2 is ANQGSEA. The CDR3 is CSVELGGSGYTF. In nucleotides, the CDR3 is TGCAGCGTTGAACTAGGGGGCAGTGGCTACACCTTC.

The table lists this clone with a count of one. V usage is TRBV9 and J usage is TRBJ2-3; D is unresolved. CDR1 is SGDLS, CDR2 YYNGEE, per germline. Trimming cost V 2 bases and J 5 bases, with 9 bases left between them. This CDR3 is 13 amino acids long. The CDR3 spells CASSVRLGDTQYF. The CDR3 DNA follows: TGTGCCAGCAGCGTGCGGCTGGGAGATACGCAGTATTTT.

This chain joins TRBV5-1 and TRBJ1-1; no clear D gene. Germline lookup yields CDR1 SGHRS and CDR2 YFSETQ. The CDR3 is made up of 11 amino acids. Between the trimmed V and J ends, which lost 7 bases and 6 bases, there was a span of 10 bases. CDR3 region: CASGPDPEAFF. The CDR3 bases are TGCGCCAGCGGCCCCGATCCTGAAGCTTTCTTT.

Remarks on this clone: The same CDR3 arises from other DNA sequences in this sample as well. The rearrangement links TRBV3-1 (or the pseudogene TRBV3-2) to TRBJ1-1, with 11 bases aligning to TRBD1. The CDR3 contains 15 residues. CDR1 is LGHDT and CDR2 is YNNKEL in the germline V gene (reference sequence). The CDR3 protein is CRTKRGDRGETEAFF. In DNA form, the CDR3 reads TGTCGAACCAAACGGGGGGACAGGGGGGAAACTGAAGCTTTCTTT.